The 9 T cell receptor beta chains below were found in one sample sequenced in a study of blood T cells in healthy people across ages (dated by TCRdb to 2015 to 2017). Libraries were prepared through 5' RACE. Sequenced on an Illumina HiSeq 2500. A second about 7 to 12 cycle PCR used a sample-barcoded 5' primer and a J-beta primer mix. Clones were called with MiXCR by TCRdb after fastp trimmed the public reads at Q25, and only in-frame beta chains were retained. One record per CDR3 amino acid sequence lists the most common genes and DNA. The sample table contains 850,000 to 1,300,000 distinct CDR3 sequences; only one count was recorded for 35% to 55% of them. The leading ten clones occupy 18% of the sample. Sequenced sample: blood. The receptor source for this set is an older woman in good health.

The chain has TRBV15 and TRBJ2-1; D assignment may be TRBD1 or TRBD2 (5 bases each). Trimming took 9 bases from V and 3 from J, leaving 9 bases between them. This CDR3 spans 12 amino acids. Germline CDR1 LNHNV, CDR2 YYDKDF (reference sequence). The CDR3 sequence is CATSRGYNEQFF. CDR3 DNA sequence: TGTGCCACTTCGAGGGGCTACAATGAGCAGTTCTTC.

Comments on this clonotype: Germline and junction disagree at one end, which may indicate a read error. V usage is TRBV15 and J usage is TRBJ2-5, with TRBD1 matching over 8 bases. Judging by the DNA end, TRBJ2-7 fits better; the J call may be wrong. The length of the CDR3 is 16 residues. Germline V gene data show CDR1 as LNHNV and CDR2 as YYDKDF (reference sequence). DNA for the CDR3: TGTCCCACCAGCAGAGGAGGACAGGGAACCCCCTACGAGCAGTACTTC. Translated: CPTSRGGQGTPYEQYF.

V usage is TRBV6-2 or TRBV6-3 and J usage is TRBJ2-5; TRBD2 agrees at 12 bases. The DNA end is a closer match to TRBJ2-7, so the J assignment may be wrong. The CDR3 runs 13 residues. Germline V CDR1 and CDR2: MNHEY, SVGEGT. CDR3 coding DNA: TGTGCCACTAGCGGGAGGGCCCTCTACGAGCAGTACTTC. It translates to CATSGRALYEQYF.

A single count supports this clonotype. This chain uses TRBV4-1 with TRBJ1-5, with D maybe TRBD1 (6 bases). V shed 1 base and J shed 6 bases, with 13 bases lying between them. This CDR3 comprises 15 residues. Per the germline V gene, CDR1 is MGHRA and CDR2 is YSYEKL. The CDR3 region has the DNA TGCGCCAGCAGCCAAGGGGACACTCAAGTTCAGCCCCAGCATTTT. Translated, it gives CASSQGDTQVQPQHF.

CDR3 protein: CSVEGPRRTNEQFF. The CDR3 bases are TGCAGCGTTGAAGGACCCCGAAGAACCAATGAGCAGTTCTTC. The chain is built from TRBV29-1 and TRBJ2-1; D gene uncertain. The CDR3 consists of 14 residues. The ends were cut back, 1 base at V and 6 bases at J, with 13 bases in the middle. Germline CDR1 SQVTM, CDR2 ANQGSEA.

This chain links TRBV7-2 with TRBJ2-1, with 7 bases lining up with TRBD2. Germline V gene data show CDR1 as SGHTA and CDR2 as FQGNSA. With V trimmed by 5 bases and J by 5 bases, 6 bases remained unmatched. The CDR3 has 14 amino acids. CDR3 region: CASSAGTIDNEQFF. In DNA, the CDR3 is TGTGCCAGCAGCGCCGGGACTATTGACAATGAGCAGTTCTTC.

The V and J genes are TRBV6-5 and TRBJ2-1; D is uncertain. V was cut by 2 bases and J by 4 bases, with 15 bases left in between. The CDR3 contains 16 residues. Germline V gene lookup returns CDR1 MNHEY and CDR2 SVGAGI. CDR3 residues: CASSYGWLTAYNEQFF. Written as DNA, the CDR3 is TGTGCCAGCAGTTACGGGTGGCTAACGGCTTACAATGAGCAGTTCTTC.

The genes are TRBV29-1 and TRBJ2-7; possibly TRBD1 for D (6 bases). V gave up 6 bases and J gave up 3 bases, with 15 bases separating them. CDR1 and CDR2 (germline): SQVTM, ANQGSEA. CDR3 length equals 13 residues. The CDR3 reads CSVVRQGIYEQYF. The CDR3, as DNA: TGCAGCGTAGTAAGGCAGGGGATCTACGAGCAGTACTTC.

V usage is TRBV12-3 or TRBV12-4 and J usage is TRBJ1-3, with a possible D match to TRBD1 (5 bases). The CDR3 totals 15 residues. Trimming pared 4 bases from V and 8 bases from J, leaving 18 bases between. This CDR3 is CASSSRDVGKDTIYF. CDR3 DNA sequence: TGTGCCAGCAGTTCCCGGGACGTCGGAAAGGACACCATATATTTT.